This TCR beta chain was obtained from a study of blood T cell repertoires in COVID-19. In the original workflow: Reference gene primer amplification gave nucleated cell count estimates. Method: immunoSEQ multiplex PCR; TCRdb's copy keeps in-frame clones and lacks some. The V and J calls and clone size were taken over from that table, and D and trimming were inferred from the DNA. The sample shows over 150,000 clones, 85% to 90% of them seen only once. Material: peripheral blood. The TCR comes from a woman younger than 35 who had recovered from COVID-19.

CDR3 loop: CASRRGGALEQFF. The DNA for the CDR3 is TGTGCCAGCAGACGGGGGGGGGCCCTTGAGCAGTTCTTC. The chain employs TRBV6-5 and TRBJ2-1; TRBD2 agrees at 8 bases. This CDR3 comprises 13 residues. Germline assignment: CDR1 MNHEY and CDR2 SVGAGI. After removal of 6 bases from V and 9 bases from J, the junction contained 7 bases not matched to a gene.